These 10 T cell receptor beta chains share one sample of origin, sequenced in a study of spatial heterogeneity in lung cancer. TCRdb fed the 5' RACE reads into MiXCR, producing one record per CDR3 protein. The table shows around 47,000 distinct CDR3 sequences, with 6.5% to 7.5% occurring only once. Time point defined: blood at routine non-recurrence follow-up after resection. Unsorted tumor, nontumor lung tissue or cryopreserved PBMC supplied the whole RNA. The sample was PBMCs, taken at follow-up. These receptors were collected from a female donor with early-stage non-small cell lung cancer.

This clonotype has at least ten counts. This sequence joins TRBV6-2 or TRBV6-3 and TRBJ1-5; D is ambiguous. Per germline, CDR1 MNHEY and CDR2 SVGEGT. V was shortened by 0 bases and J by 6 bases, with 9 bases between the two germline ends. CDR3 length equals 14 residues. The CDR3 is CASSYSGRIQPQHF. The CDR3 DNA reads as TGTGCCAGCAGTTACTCCGGGAGGATTCAGCCCCAGCATTTT.

The DNA of the CDR3 is TGTGCCAGCAGTCCCCAACTAGCGGGGAGGGAGACCCAGTACTTC. Translated: CASSPQLAGRETQYF. This chain connects TRBV27 to TRBJ2-5; TRBD2 matches at 10 bases. The ends lost 5 bases at V and 5 bases at J; junction bases unmatched: 8. CDR3 length equals 15 residues. Germline V gives CDR1 MNHEY, CDR2 SMNVEV (reference sequence).

Only a few counts were recorded for this clonotype. The chain joins TRBV7-8 to TRBJ2-7; possible D gene TRBD2, 5 bases. The CDR3 loop spans 13 amino acids. Looked up from germline, CDR1 is SGHVS and CDR2 is FQNEAQ. V gave up 5 bases and J gave up 3 bases, with 11 bases separating them. The CDR3 coding sequence is TGTGCCAGCAGCGTCGGTAGCGTCTACGAGCAGTACTTC. Translated: CASSVGSVYEQYF. Complete variable domain (other parts from reference TRBV7-8 and TRBJ2-7): GAGVSQSPRYKVAKRGQDVALRCDPISGHVSLFWYQQALGQGPEFLTYFQNEAQLDKSGLPSDRFFAERPEGSVSTLKIQRTQQEDSAVYLCASSVGSVYEQYFGPGTRLTVT.

This clonotype was counted between two and nine times. V and J are TRBV20-1 and TRBJ1-2; D is ambiguous. Trimming stripped 6 bases from V and 0 bases from J, with 17 bases between. CDR1 is DFQATT and CDR2 is SNEGSKA in the germline V gene (reference sequence). The CDR3 has 15 amino acids. CDR3 residues: CSAFPGSGTNYGYTF. The CDR3 bases are TGCAGTGCCTTTCCCGGCTCCGGGACTAACTATGGCTACACCTTC.

This clonotype was recorded at least ten times. The chain couples TRBV5-1 to TRBJ1-1, with no clear D. V was cut by 3 bases and J by 3 bases, with 15 bases left in between. This CDR3 region has 15 residues. CDR1 and CDR2 from the germline V gene are SGHRS and YFSETQ. This chain's CDR3 is CASSYSTSRDTEAFF. CDR3 bases: TGCGCCAGCAGCTACTCCACTAGCAGAGACACTGAAGCTTTCTTT.

The chain couples TRBV3-1 to TRBJ2-7, with D tentatively TRBD2 (5 bases). CDR3 size: 12 residues. Germline V gene lookup returns CDR1 LGHDT and CDR2 YNNKEL (reference sequence). The germline V and J ends were trimmed by 0 bases and 10 bases, with 10 bases remaining between them. CDR3 residues: CASSQEFGGQYF. The DNA of the CDR3 is TGTGCCAGCAGCCAAGAATTCGGAGGTCAGTACTTC.

This clonotype occurred many times. V and J are TRBV7-2 and TRBJ1-4, with 7 positions matching TRBD1. This CDR3 region has 15 residues. CDR1 is SGHTA, CDR2 FQGNSA, per germline. V was pared by 3 bases and J by 4 bases, with 5 bases of the junction left unmatched. The CDR3 coding sequence is TGTGCCAGCAGCTTCTTCGACAGGGATAATGAAAAACTGTTTTTT. Translation: CASSFFDRDNEKLFF.

There are many counts of this clonotype. The CDR3 DNA reads TGTGCCACCAGTGATCCCGGGACTAGCGGGGGAACTAGCACAGATACGCAGTATTTT. Its protein is CATSDPGTSGGTSTDTQYF. The rearrangement uses TRBV24-1 and TRBJ2-3; TRBD2 matches at 14 bases. The V segment lost 3 bases and the J segment 0 bases; nucleotides outside the gene matches: 7. This CDR3 is 19 amino acids long. Looked up from germline, CDR1 is KGHDR and CDR2 is SFDVKD.

The table lists this clonotype with many counts. The V gene is TRBV5-1, the J gene TRBJ1-1; 8 nucleotides align to TRBD1. The J segment lost 0 bases and the V segment lost 7 bases, leaving 8 bases of the junction unmatched. Germline V lookup: CDR1 SGHRS, CDR2 YFSETQ. The CDR3 sequence is 15 residues long. CDR3 sequence reads: CASEGQGGMNTEAFF. In DNA, the CDR3 is TGCGCCAGCGAAGGACAGGGAGGGATGAACACTGAAGCTTTCTTT.

This clonotype was recorded at least ten times. The chain carries TRBV11-2 and TRBJ2-5; 8 bases align to TRBD1. With V trimmed by 4 bases and J by 5 bases, 3 bases remained unmatched. Germline-derived CDR1 and CDR2 are SGHAT and FQNNGV. The CDR3 totals 13 residues. The DNA for the CDR3 is TGTGCCAGCAGCTCCCGGACAGGGGAGACCCAGTACTTC. Translating it yields CASSSRTGETQYF.